The sample holds a few counts of the clone carrying this T cell receptor beta chain. The antigen is undetermined. 5'RACE template switching generated TCR cDNA, adding a universal primer site and UMIs. TCRdb independently ran MiXCR on the 5' RACE reads; one entry per CDR3 protein. Of approximately 260,000 distinct CDR3 sequences listed, 10% to 15% were seen once; the top ten hold roughly 0.5%. This specimen comes from a study of T cells after yellow fever vaccination. General study points: Post-booster repertoires contained most primary-vaccination clones again (around 96% CD4, roughly 91% CD8). Weaker overall was a secondary response that nonetheless peaked faster, on day 5 versus 15.

The CDR3 is made up of 14 amino acids. With 4 bases clipped from V and 2 bases from J, the junction kept 6 bases outside the gene matches. Germline V gives CDR1 SGHDT, CDR2 YYEEEE. The material sequenced was CD4+ T cells sorted from PBMCs, taken 45 days after the yellow fever booster vaccination. This sequence was found in a man aged 25 to 40 who received the YFV17D yellow fever vaccine. This chain uses TRBV5-6 with TRBJ2-7, with 7 nucleotides matching TRBD1. Written as DNA, the CDR3 is TGTGCCAGCAGCCTCACAGGGGACACCTACGAGCAGTACTTC. Amino acid sequence: CASSLTGDTYEQYF.